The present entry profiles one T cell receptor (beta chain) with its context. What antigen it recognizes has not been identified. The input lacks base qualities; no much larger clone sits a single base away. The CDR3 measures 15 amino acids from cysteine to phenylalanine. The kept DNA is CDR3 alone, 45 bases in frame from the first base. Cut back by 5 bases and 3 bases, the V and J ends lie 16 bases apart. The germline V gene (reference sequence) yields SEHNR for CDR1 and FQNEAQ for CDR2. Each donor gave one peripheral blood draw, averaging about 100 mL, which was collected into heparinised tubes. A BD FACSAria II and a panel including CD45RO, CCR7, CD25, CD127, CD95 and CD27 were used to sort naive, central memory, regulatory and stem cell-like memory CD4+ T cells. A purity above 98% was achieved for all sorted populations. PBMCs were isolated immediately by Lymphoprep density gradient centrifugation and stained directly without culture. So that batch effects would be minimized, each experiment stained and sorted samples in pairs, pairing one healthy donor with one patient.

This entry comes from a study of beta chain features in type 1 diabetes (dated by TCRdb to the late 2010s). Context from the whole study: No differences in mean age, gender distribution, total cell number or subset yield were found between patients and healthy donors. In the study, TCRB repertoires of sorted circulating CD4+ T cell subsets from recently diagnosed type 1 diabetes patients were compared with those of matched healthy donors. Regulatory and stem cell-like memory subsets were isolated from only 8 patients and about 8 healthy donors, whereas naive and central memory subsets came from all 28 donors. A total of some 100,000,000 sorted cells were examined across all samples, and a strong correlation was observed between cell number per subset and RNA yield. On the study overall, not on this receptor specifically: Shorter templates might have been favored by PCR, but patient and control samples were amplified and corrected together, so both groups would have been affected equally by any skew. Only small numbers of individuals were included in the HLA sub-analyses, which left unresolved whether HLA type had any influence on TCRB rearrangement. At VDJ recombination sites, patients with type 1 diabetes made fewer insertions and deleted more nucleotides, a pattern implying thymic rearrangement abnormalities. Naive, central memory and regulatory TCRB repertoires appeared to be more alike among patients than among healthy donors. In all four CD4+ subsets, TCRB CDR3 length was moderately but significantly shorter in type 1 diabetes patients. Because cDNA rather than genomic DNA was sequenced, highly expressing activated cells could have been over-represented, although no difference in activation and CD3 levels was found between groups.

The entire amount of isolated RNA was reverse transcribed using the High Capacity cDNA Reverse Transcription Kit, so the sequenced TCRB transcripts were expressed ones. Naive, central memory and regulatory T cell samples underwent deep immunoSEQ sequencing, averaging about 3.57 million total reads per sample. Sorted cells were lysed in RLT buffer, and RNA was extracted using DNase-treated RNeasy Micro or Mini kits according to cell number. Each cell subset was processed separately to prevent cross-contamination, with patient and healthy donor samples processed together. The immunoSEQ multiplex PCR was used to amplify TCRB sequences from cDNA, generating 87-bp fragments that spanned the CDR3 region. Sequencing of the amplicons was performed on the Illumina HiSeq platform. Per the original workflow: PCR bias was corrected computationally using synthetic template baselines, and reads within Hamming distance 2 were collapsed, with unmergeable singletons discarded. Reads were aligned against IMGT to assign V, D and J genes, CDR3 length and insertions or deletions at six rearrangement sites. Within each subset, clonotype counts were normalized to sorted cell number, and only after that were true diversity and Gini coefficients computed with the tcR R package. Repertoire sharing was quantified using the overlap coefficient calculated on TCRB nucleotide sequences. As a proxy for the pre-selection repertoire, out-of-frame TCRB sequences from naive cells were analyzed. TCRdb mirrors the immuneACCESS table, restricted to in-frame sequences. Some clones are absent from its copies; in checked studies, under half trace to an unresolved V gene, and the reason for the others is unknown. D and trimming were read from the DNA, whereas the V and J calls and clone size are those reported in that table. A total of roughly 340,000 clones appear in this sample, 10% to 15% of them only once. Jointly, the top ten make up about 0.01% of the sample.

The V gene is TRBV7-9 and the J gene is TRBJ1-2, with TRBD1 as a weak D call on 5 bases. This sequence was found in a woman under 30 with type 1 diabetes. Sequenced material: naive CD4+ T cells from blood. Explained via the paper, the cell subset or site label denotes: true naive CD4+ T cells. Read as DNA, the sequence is TGTGCCAGCAGCCCCCTGGGGGAGGGGTACTATGGCTACACCTTC. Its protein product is CASSPLGEGYYGYTF.